The 5 T cell receptor beta chains in this list originate from one sample, sequenced in a study of shared clonotypes between healthy human individuals. Only in-frame clones appear in the TCRdb table, and some are missing; sequencing was by immunoSEQ multiplex PCR. The table shows 150,000 to 200,000 clones, with 66% occurring only once. Sample: memory CD4+ T cells sorted from blood. Subset of the sample: CD45RA-negative fraction. The receptors shown here come from a man under 40 in good health.

V and J are TRBV9 and TRBJ1-3, with 7 bases fitting TRBD1. V lost 0 bases and J lost 4; bases outside the gene matches: 10. The CDR3 loop spans 17 amino acids. CDR1 is SGDLS, CDR2 YYNGEE, per germline. The CDR3 loop is CASSVAADRLSGNTIYF. The CDR3 DNA reads TGTGCCAGCAGCGTAGCTGCGGACAGGTTAAGCGGAAACACCATATATTTT.

The V and J genes are TRBV4-3 and TRBJ2-1; D gene ambiguous. CDR3 size: 16 residues. Trimming took 1 base from V and 5 from J, leaving 15 bases between them. Germline V gene lookup returns CDR1 LGHNA and CDR2 YSLEER. In nucleotides, the CDR3 is TGCGCCAGCAGCCAAGGACACCGGAGTTGGGACAATGAGCAGTTCTTC. It is translated as CASSQGHRSWDNEQFF.

This clone came up a few times. The chain is built from TRBV4-1 and TRBJ2-1, with 13 positions matching TRBD2. CDR3 length: 21 residues. Germline CDR1 MGHRA, CDR2 YSYEKL. The V gene end was trimmed by 1 base and the J gene end by 2 bases; junction bases not matched to a gene: 14. The CDR3: CASSQGLAGGVGGLAYNEQFF. In nucleotides, the CDR3 is TGCGCCAGCAGCCAAGGACTAGCGGGAGGTGTAGGAGGTTTGGCCTACAATGAGCAGTTCTTC.

The rearrangement uses TRBV6-8 and TRBJ2-7; TRBD1 aligns across 8 bases. The CDR3 is 15 residues long. CDR1 is MNHGY, CDR2 SAAAGT, per germline. The V segment lost 2 bases and the J segment 3 bases; nucleotides outside the gene matches: 6. The CDR3 loop reads CASSYDRGLDYEQYF. The CDR3 nucleotides are TGTGCCAGCAGTTACGACAGGGGTTTGGACTACGAGCAGTACTTC.

The V call is TRBV11-2, the J call TRBJ1-5; tentatively, D is TRBD1 (6 bases). The CDR3 length is 14 residues. Germline V CDR1 and CDR2: SGHAT, FQNNGV. Trimming cost V 5 bases and J 7 bases, with 15 bases left between them. The CDR3 spells CASSPDGGQQPQHF. The CDR3 DNA sequence: TGTGCCAGCAGCCCGGATGGGGGGCAGCAGCCCCAGCATTTT.